These T cell receptor beta chains were read from a single sample in a study of identical twins. Using its own MiXCR run on the 5' RACE reads, TCRdb lists one record per CDR3 protein. The sample includes some 1,600,000 distinct CDR3 sequences, roughly 35% of them seen just once. Sequences were obtained from cord blood. These receptor sequences come from a newborn girl in good health. The CDR3 runs from the conserved cysteine through the conserved F or W. A D gene is named only where the DNA matches it firmly. Clone size is not always given. Where it is, it says once, few, many or a class for expanded clones.

j_call v_call d_call clone_size cdr3_nt cdr3_aa
TRBJ2-3 TRBV20-1 - few TGCAGTGCCGAAACATCCGACACCACAGATACGCAGTATTTT CSAETSDTTDTQYF
TRBJ1-2 TRBV4-1 TRBD1 - TGCGCCAGCAGCCAAGCCACAGGGGGCAGAGCTAACTATGGCTACACCTTC CASSQATGGRANYGYTF
TRBJ1-2 TRBV5-1 - few TGCGCCAGCAGTCAAGGGGGGACCCTCAGGGACTATGGCTACACCTTC CASSQGGTLRDYGYTF
TRBJ2-2 TRBV20-1 TRBD2 - TGCAGTGCTAGAGGCCCGGGACTAGCGACCGGGGAGCTGTTTTTT CSARGPGLATGELFF
TRBJ2-3 TRBV14 - - TGTGCCAGCAGCCCCTGGGGGGGGCCTACAGATACGCAGTATTTT CASSPWGGPTDTQYF
TRBJ1-6 TRBV6-2/TRBV6-3 - - TGTGCCAGCAGTTATCGGCACGCCGGTAATTCACCCCTCCACTTT CASSYRHAGNSPLHF
TRBJ2-7 TRBV6-2/TRBV6-3 - many TGTGCCAGCAGACCTAGCCTTAACTACGAGCAGTACTTC CASRPSLNYEQYF
TRBJ2-7 TRBV3-1 - - TGTGCCAGCAGCCAAGAGTGGGGTCGCGGGGATTACAATGAGCAGTACTTC CASSQEWGRGDYNEQYF
TRBJ1-2 TRBV29-1 TRBD1 many TGCAGCGTTGATTCGGCAGGGGGCAACTATGGCTACACCTTC CSVDSAGGNYGYTF
TRBJ2-5 TRBV12-3/TRBV12-4 TRBD2 - TGTGCCAGCAGTTCAACTGGGACTAGCGGGAGGGGTGAGCAGTACTTC CASSSTGTSGRGEQYF
TRBJ2-1 TRBV20-1 - - TGCAGTGCTCCCAGCGGGCACAATGAGCAGTTCTTC CSAPSGHNEQFF
TRBJ1-3 TRBV29-1 - - TGCAGCGTTGAAAAGGCCCTGGGCAGCCCTGGAAACACCATATATTTT CSVEKALGSPGNTIYF
TRBJ2-5 TRBV12-3/TRBV12-4 TRBD1 many TGTGCCAGCAGTTTTGGGGACAGCCTTGGGCAGACCCAGTACTTC CASSFGDSLGQTQYF
TRBJ1-5 TRBV27 - few TGTGCCAGCAGTTTATCGGGCCAATTGGGTCGGCCCCAGCATTTT CASSLSGQLGRPQHF
TRBJ2-1 TRBV6-2/TRBV6-3 TRBD2 once TGTGCCAGCAGTTACTCTTGGACTAGCGGGAGGTACCGCAATGAGCAGTTCTTC CASSYSWTSGRYRNEQFF
TRBJ1-1 TRBV2 - few TGTGCCAGCAGTGGTCTTGGCTTTGAAGCTTTCTTT CASSGLGFEAFF
TRBJ1-5 TRBV20-1 - few TGCAGTGCTAGAGATCCGGATCAGCCCCAGCATTTT CSARDPDQPQHF
TRBJ2-1 TRBV5-1 TRBD2 - TGCGCCAGCAGCTTGTGGGCTAGCGGGGCCTACAATGAGCAGTTCTTC CASSLWASGAYNEQFF
TRBJ2-1 TRBV20-1 TRBD2 - TGCAGTGCTAGAGCCGCGGGGGGGACTAGCGGCACCTACGAGCAGTTCTTC CSARAAGGTSGTYEQFF
TRBJ1-2 TRBV20-1 - few TGCAGTGCTAGAGGGGACCCGCGGAGGAACTATGGCTACACCTTC CSARGDPRRNYGYTF
TRBJ2-7 TRBV29-1 - few TGCAGCGTTGGTTCGGGACTGTCGACCTACGAGCAGTACTTC CSVGSGLSTYEQYF
TRBJ1-2 TRBV25-1 - many TGTGCCAGCAGTGAATATGGCTATGGCTACACCTTC CASSEYGYGYTF
TRBJ2-6 TRBV5-1 TRBD2 - TGCGCCAGCAGCTTGGGTCTAGCGGGGTCCTCTGGGGCCAACGTCCTGACTTTC CASSLGLAGSSGANVLTF
TRBJ2-3 TRBV6-2/TRBV6-3 - - TGTGCCAGCAGTTACTCGAGGGGCCTCACAGATACGCAGTATTTT CASSYSRGLTDTQYF
TRBJ1-4 TRBV24-1 TRBD1 few TGTGCCACCAGTGCCCCGGGACAGGGGAGTGAAAAACTGTTTTTT CATSAPGQGSEKLFF
TRBJ2-1 TRBV20-1 TRBD1 - TGCAGTGCTAAACAGGGGGCGGGTGGCAATGAGCAGTTCTTC CSAKQGAGGNEQFF
TRBJ2-7 TRBV6-2/TRBV6-3 - - TGTGCCAGCAGTTACCCTGGACTCGACTACGAGCAGTACTTC CASSYPGLDYEQYF
TRBJ1-2 TRBV19 - few TGTGCCAGTAGGGAAACAAGGGACGTCCGGAGGTACGACTATGGCTACACCTTC CASRETRDVRRYDYGYTF
TRBJ2-7 TRBV11-2 - - TGTGCCAGCAACACTCAGGGACCCAACTACGAGCAGTACTTC CASNTQGPNYEQYF
TRBJ2-3 TRBV9 - - TGTGCCAGCAGCGTAGAAGGGCAGAGCACAGATACGCAGTATTTT CASSVEGQSTDTQYF
TRBJ1-1 TRBV7-2 TRBD1 - TGTGCCAGCAGCTTAGCCAGGGACAGGGGAGCTTTCTTT CASSLARDRGAFF
TRBJ2-5 TRBV3-1 TRBD2 few TGTGCCAGCAGCCCCCGGACTAGCGAAAACCAAGAGACCCAGTACTTC CASSPRTSENQETQYF
TRBJ1-2 TRBV5-5 - - TGTGCCAGCAGCTTGGGCCAGGAGCCAGCGATCTGTGGCTACACCTTC CASSLGQEPAICGYTF
TRBJ1-1 TRBV7-9 - - TGTGCCAGCAGCTTATCAGACACTGAAGCTTTCTTT CASSLSDTEAFF
TRBJ1-2 TRBV16 - once TGTGCCAGCAGCCAATCTGACAGGCACAATCTCGGAGGGGGCTACACCTTC CASSQSDRHNLGGGYTF
TRBJ1-1 TRBV6-1 - - TGTGCCAGCAGCCTAAGACCACGACAGGACTCGAACACTGAAGCTTTCTTT CASSLRPRQDSNTEAFF
TRBJ2-7 TRBV2 - many TGTGCCAGCAGTGATTTACAGGGCTTCTCCTACGAGCAGTACTTC CASSDLQGFSYEQYF
TRBJ2-5 TRBV6-2/TRBV6-3 TRBD2 - TGTGCCAGTTCGAGCGGGGGGGCGAAAGAGACCCAGTACTTC CASSSGGAKETQYF
TRBJ2-5 TRBV2 - - TGTGCCAGCAGTGAGTTCCCACCACCCCAAGAGACCCAGTACTTC CASSEFPPPQETQYF
TRBJ1-1 TRBV20-1 TRBD1 - TGCAGTGCTAGAGGCCGGGACAGGGGTCGCGGAGCTGAAGCTTTCTTT CSARGRDRGRGAEAFF
TRBJ2-3 TRBV5-1 - few TGCGCCAGCAGCGCGGCCGGGCCTCGCACAGATACGCAGTATTTT CASSAAGPRTDTQYF
TRBJ2-7 TRBV18 - - TGTGCCAGCTCACCACTTGGGGACATGGCGGGAACCGAGCAGTACTTC CASSPLGDMAGTEQYF
TRBJ2-1 TRBV19 TRBD2 - TGTGCCAGTAGTATAGTTTGGACTAGCATGGGTGAGCAGTTCTTC CASSIVWTSMGEQFF
TRBJ2-7 TRBV6-2/TRBV6-3 TRBD2 - TGTGCCAGCACCCGGACTAGCGGGAACAATGAGCAGTACTTC CASTRTSGNNEQYF
TRBJ2-4 TRBV10-3 - - TGTGCCATCAGTGAGTCAGGCAGGCAAGGGGAGCAGTACTTC CAISESGRQGEQYF
TRBJ2-7 TRBV27 - - TGTGCCAGCAGTTTATCGAGGGCAGCCTCCGAGCAGTACTTC CASSLSRAASEQYF
TRBJ2-7 TRBV6-5 - many TGTGCCAGCAGTTACTCGGGCAGGGAGCAGTACTTC CASSYSGREQYF
TRBJ2-1 TRBV20-1 TRBD2 - TGCAGTGCTAGAGTAGGCGGCGGGAGGGCGGATGAGCAGTTCTTC CSARVGGGRADEQFF
TRBJ2-7 TRBV3-1 - - TGTGCCAGCAGCCATGTCGATGCCGGCGAGCAGTACTTC CASSHVDAGEQYF